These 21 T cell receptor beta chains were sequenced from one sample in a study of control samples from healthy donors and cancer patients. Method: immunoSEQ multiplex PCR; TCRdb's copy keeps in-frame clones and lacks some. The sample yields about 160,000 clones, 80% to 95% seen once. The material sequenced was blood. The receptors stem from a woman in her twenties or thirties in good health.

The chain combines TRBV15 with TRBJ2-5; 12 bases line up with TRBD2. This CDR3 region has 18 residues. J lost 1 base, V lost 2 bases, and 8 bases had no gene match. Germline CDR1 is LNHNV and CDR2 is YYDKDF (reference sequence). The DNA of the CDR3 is TGTGCCACCAGCAGATCAAAGGGACTAGCGGGCCCCCAAGAGACCCAGTACTTC. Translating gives CATSRSKGLAGPQETQYF.

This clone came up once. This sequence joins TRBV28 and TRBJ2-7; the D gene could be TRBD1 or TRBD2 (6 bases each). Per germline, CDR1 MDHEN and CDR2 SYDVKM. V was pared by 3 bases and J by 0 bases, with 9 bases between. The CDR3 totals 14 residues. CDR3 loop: CASSFRGLSYEQYF. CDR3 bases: TGTGCCAGCAGTTTTCGGGGGCTCTCCTACGAGCAGTACTTC. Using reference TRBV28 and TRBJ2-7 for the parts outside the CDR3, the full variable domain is DVKVTQSSRYLVKRTGEKVFLECVQDMDHENMFWYRQDPGLGLRLIYFSYDVKMKEKGDIPEGYSVSREKKERFSLILESASTNQTSMYLCASSFRGLSYEQYFGPGTRLTVT.

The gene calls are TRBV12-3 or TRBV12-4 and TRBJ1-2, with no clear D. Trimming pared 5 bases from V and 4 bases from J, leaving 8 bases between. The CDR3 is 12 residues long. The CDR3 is CASSIYIYGYTF. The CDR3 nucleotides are TGTGCCAGCAGTATATACATCTATGGCTACACCTTC.

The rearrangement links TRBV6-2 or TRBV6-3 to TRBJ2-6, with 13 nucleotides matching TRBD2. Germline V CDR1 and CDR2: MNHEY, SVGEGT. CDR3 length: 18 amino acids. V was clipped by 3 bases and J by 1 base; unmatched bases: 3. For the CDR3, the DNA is TGTGCCAGCAGTTATGGACTAGCGGGAGAGTCTGGGGCCAACGTCCTGACTTTC. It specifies CASSYGLAGESGANVLTF.

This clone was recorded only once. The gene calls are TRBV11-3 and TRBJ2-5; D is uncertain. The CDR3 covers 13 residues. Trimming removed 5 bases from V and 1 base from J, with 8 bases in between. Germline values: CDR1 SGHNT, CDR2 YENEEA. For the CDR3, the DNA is TGTGCCAGCAGCGCGTACTCCCAAGAGACCCAGTACTTC. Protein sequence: CASSAYSQETQYF.

CDR3 coding DNA: TGTGCCAGCAGTGGAGAGTATAGCAATCAGCCCCAGCATTTT. It is translated as CASSGEYSNQPQHF. This chain connects TRBV28 to TRBJ1-5; D unclear. Germline V lookup: CDR1 MDHEN, CDR2 SYDVKM. Trimming pared 5 bases from V and 0 bases from J, leaving 8 bases between. The CDR3 sequence is 14 residues long.

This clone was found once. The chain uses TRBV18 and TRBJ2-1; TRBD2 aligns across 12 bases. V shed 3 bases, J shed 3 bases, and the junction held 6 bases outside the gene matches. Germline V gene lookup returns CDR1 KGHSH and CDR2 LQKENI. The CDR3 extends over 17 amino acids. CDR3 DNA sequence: TGTGCCAGCTCACCTCGACTAGCGGGAGAACTCTACAATGAGCAGTTCTTC. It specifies CASSPRLAGELYNEQFF.

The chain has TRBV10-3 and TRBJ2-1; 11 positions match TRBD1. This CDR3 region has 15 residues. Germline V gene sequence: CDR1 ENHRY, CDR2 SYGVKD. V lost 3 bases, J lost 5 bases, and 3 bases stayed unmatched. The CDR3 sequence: CAISDRDRGNNEQFF. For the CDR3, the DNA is TGTGCCATCAGTGACCGGGACAGGGGGAACAATGAGCAGTTCTTC.

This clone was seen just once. CDR3: CATSRDIEATDTQYF. As DNA, the CDR3 is TGTGCCACCAGCAGAGATATTGAGGCCACAGATACGCAGTATTTT. The chain joins TRBV15 to TRBJ2-3; no definite D call. CDR1 is LNHNV, CDR2 YYDKDF, per germline (reference sequence). This CDR3 is built from 15 residues. V lost 0 bases to trimming and J lost 2 bases, with 9 bases between them.

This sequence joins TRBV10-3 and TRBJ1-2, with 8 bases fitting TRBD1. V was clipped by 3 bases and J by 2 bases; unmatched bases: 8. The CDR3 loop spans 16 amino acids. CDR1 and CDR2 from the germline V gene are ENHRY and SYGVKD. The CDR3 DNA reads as TGTGCCATCAGTGATATCCCGGGACAGGAAAACTATGGCTACACCTTC. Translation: CAISDIPGQENYGYTF.

Here the CDR3 reads CATSDPDGIYNEQFF. The CDR3 DNA reads as TGTGCCACCAGTGACCCTGACGGTATATACAATGAGCAGTTCTTC. The chain carries TRBV24-1 and TRBJ2-1, with no clear D. Trimming left V 4 bases short and J 4 bases short, with 13 bases between. The CDR3 runs to 15 residues. CDR1 is KGHDR and CDR2 is SFDVKD in the germline V gene.

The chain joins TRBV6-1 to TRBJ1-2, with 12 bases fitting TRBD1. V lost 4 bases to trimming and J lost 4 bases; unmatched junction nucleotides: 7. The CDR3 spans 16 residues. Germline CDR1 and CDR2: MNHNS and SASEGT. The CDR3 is CASSARDRGQPYGYTF. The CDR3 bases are TGTGCCAGCAGTGCAAGGGACAGGGGGCAGCCCTATGGCTACACCTTC.

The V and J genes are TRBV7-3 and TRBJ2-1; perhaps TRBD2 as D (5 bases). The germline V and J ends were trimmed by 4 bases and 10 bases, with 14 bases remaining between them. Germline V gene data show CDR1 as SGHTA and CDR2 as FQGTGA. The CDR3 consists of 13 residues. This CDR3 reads CASSSEITGEQFF. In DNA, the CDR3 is TGTGCCAGCAGCTCAGAGATCACGGGAGAGCAGTTCTTC. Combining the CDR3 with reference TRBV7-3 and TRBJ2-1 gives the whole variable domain GAGVSQTPSNKVTEKGKYVELRCDPISGHTALYWYRQSLGQGPEFLIYFQGTGAADDSGLPNDRFFAVRPEGSVSTLKIQRTERGDSAVYLCASSSEITGEQFFGPGTRLTVL.

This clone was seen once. The CDR3, as DNA: TGTGCCAGCCGAACCGGGTACAGGCCCAGCACAGATACGCAGTATTTT. It codes for CASRTGYRPSTDTQYF. The chain uses TRBV11-2 and TRBJ2-3; possibly TRBD1 for D (5 bases). Trimming pared 8 bases from V and 0 bases from J, leaving 18 bases between. Germline lookup yields CDR1 SGHAT and CDR2 FQNNGV. This CDR3 spans 16 amino acids.

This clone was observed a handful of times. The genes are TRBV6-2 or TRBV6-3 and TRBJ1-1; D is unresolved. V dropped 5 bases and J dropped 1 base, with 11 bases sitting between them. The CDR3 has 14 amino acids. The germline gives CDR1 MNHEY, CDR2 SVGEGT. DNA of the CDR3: TGTGCCAGCAGTCAGCCCGTATCGAACACTGAAGCTTTCTTT. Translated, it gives CASSQPVSNTEAFF.

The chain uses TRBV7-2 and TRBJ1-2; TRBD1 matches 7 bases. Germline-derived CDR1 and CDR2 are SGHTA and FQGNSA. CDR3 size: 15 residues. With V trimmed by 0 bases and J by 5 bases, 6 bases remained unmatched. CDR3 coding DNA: TGTGCCAGCAGCTTAGCGACAGGGTACCTTTATGGCTACACCTTC. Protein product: CASSLATGYLYGYTF. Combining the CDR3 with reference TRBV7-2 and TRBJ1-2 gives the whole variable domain GAGVSQSPSNKVTEKGKDVELRCDPISGHTALYWYRQSLGQGLEFLIYFQGNSAPDKSGLPSDRFSAERTGGSVSTLTIQRTQQEDSAVYLCASSLATGYLYGYTFGSGTRLTVV.

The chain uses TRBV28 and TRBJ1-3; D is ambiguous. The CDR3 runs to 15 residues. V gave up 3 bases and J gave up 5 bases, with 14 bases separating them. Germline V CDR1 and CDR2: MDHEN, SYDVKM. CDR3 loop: CASSLQDLIRNTIYF. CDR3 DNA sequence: TGTGCCAGCAGTTTGCAGGATCTGATTCGAAACACCATATATTTT.

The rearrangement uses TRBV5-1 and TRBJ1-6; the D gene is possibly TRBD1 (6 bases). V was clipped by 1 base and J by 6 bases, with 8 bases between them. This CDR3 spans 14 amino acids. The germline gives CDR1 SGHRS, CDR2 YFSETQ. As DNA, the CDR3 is TGCGCCAGCAGCTTGCAGGGGATTAATTCACCCCTCCACTTT. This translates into CASSLQGINSPLHF.

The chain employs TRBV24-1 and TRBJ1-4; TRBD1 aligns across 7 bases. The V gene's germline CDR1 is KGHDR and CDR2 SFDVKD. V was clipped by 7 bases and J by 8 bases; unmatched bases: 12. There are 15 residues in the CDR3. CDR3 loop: CATSEARQGNEKLFF. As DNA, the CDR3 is TGTGCCACCAGCGAGGCCCGACAGGGAAACGAAAAACTGTTTTTT.

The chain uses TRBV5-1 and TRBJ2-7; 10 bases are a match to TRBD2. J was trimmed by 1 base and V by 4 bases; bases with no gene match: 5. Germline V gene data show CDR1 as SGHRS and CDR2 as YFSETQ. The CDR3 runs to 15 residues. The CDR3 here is CASSERLAGSYEQYF. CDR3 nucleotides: TGCGCCAGCAGCGAAAGACTAGCGGGTTCCTACGAGCAGTACTTC.

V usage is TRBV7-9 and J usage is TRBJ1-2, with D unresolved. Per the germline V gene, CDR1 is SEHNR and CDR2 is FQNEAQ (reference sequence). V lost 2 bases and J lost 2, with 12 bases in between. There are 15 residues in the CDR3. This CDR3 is CASSLLGGSNYGYTF. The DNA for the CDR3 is TGTGCCAGCAGCTTATTGGGTGGGTCCAACTATGGCTACACCTTC.